This paragraph covers one T cell receptor (beta chain) sequence. What it recognizes is unknown. Isolating CD4+ and CD8+ cells involved positive magnetic bead selection on an AutoMACS. Their purity was then checked by flow cytometry. This entry belongs to a study of somatic mutations in cytotoxic T cells in rheumatoid arthritis. As for the study in general: Blood samples of 25 to 30 ml were drawn from patients (in EDTA) right after diagnosis and before any treatment.

General study findings and limits: A significant difference in CD8+ T-cell clonality was not found between rheumatoid arthritis patients and age-matched healthy controls. Each of about an eighth of the roughly 65 patients had a largest CD8+ clone that made up more than 20% of CD8+ cells.

The table came from immunoSEQ multiplex PCR; TCRdb's copy has only in-frame clones and leaves some out. The table includes 15,000 or so clones, almost 85% detected once. The CDR3 consists of 14 residues. V gave up 5 bases and J gave up 6 bases, with 13 bases separating them. Germline V gives CDR1 SGHTA, CDR2 FQGNSA. The sequence came from a woman aged 50 to 65 with rheumatoid arthritis. The V call is TRBV7-2, the J call TRBJ2-2; D is ambiguous. Sequences were obtained from CD8+ T cells sorted from blood. This chain's CDR3 is CASSRRAAPGELFF. DNA of the CDR3: TGTGCCAGCAGCCGTCGCGCGGCCCCCGGGGAGCTGTTTTTT.